Following are 16 T cell receptor beta chains from one sample sequenced in a study of PD-L1 blockade in urothelial cancer. The protocol was immunoSEQ multiplex PCR, while the TCRdb copy is restricted to in-frame clones and leaves out a portion. The data hold 120,000 or so clones, with 86% observed a single time. Time point meaning: peripheral blood 6 weeks after treatment start. The source material was PBMCs, sampled around atezolizumab (anti-PD-L1) treatment. Receptor source: a man between 50 and 59 years old with urothelial cancer.

V and J are TRBV28 and TRBJ1-5; 8 nucleotides agree with TRBD1. CDR3 size: 15 residues. Unmatched junction bases numbered 5, after V lost 7 bases and J lost 0 bases. Germline CDR1 and CDR2: MDHEN and SYDVKM. The CDR3 is CASTPGGDSNQPQHF. The CDR3 nucleotides are TGTGCCAGCACCCCAGGGGGCGATAGCAATCAGCCCCAGCATTTT. Looking up the rest from reference TRBV28 and TRBJ1-5 gives the full variable domain: DVKVTQSSRYLVKRTGEKVFLECVQDMDHENMFWYRQDPGLGLRLIYFSYDVKMKEKGDIPEGYSVSREKKERFSLILESASTNQTSMYLCASTPGGDSNQPQHFGDGTRLSIL.

This sequence joins TRBV14 and TRBJ1-2; D is perhaps TRBD1 (5 bases). V was shortened by 3 bases and J by 4 bases, with 18 bases between the two germline ends. The CDR3 has 16 amino acids. CDR1 SGHDN and CDR2 FVKESK come from the germline V gene. CDR3 residues: CASSHFLGEGPYGYTF. The CDR3, as DNA: TGTGCCAGCAGCCACTTTTTGGGGGAGGGGCCCTATGGCTACACCTTC.

The rearrangement joins TRBV7-8 to TRBJ1-4; TRBD1 agrees at 9 bases. Germline lookup yields CDR1 SGHVS and CDR2 FQNEAQ. The CDR3 has 16 residues. The junction had 9 bases not matched to a gene; V was cut back by 2 bases and J by 8 bases. CDR3 coding DNA: TGTGCCAGCAGCTTACTTACCGGGACAGGGACGGAAAAACTGTTTTTT. This encodes CASSLLTGTGTEKLFF.

About this clone itself: The junction differs from germline at one of its ends, possibly a read error. The chain employs TRBV29-1 and TRBJ1-2; D not resolved. This CDR3 has 11 residues. Germline V gives CDR1 SQVTM, CDR2 ANQGSEA. Here the CDR3 reads CSVVLTPYTFF. The CDR3 region has the DNA TGCAGCGTTGTTTTGACACCCTACACCTTCTTC. Filled out from reference TRBV29-1 and TRBJ1-2, the complete variable domain reads SAVISQKPSRDICQRGTSLTIQCQVDSQVTMMFWYRQQPGQSLTLIATANQGSEATYESGFVIDKFPISRPNLTFSTLTVSNMSPEDSSIYLCSVVLTPYTFFGSGTRLTVV.

This rearrangement joins TRBV7-9 to TRBJ2-1; TRBD1 matches at 7 bases. This CDR3 is 15 amino acids long. J lost 4 bases, V lost 6 bases, and 9 bases had no gene match. Germline CDR1 is SEHNR and CDR2 is FQNEAQ (reference sequence). CDR3 DNA: TGTGCCAGCAGTCCAACAGGGGTTCTGTACAATGAGCAGTTCTTC. Residues: CASSPTGVLYNEQFF.

The chain joins TRBV28 to TRBJ2-1; possible D gene TRBD2, 6 bases. The ends were cut back, 5 bases at V and 0 bases at J, with 11 bases in the middle. The CDR3 runs to 15 residues. Germline assignment: CDR1 MDHEN and CDR2 SYDVKM. CDR3 sequence (DNA): TGTGCCAGCAGTCCCCCCGGGAGCTCCTACAATGAGCAGTTCTTC. Translated, it gives CASSPPGSSYNEQFF.

The chain carries TRBV2 and TRBJ2-7; D might be TRBD2 (5 bases). This CDR3 has 14 residues. Trimming took 2 bases from V and 0 from J, leaving 8 bases between them. Per germline, CDR1 SNHLY and CDR2 FYNNEI. CDR3 bases: TGTGCCAGCAGTGAAAAGCGGCACTCCTACGAGCAGTACTTC. It is translated as CASSEKRHSYEQYF.

The J gene is TRBJ1-1, the V gene TRBV7-8; TRBD1 aligns across 7 bases. Germline V gene sequence: CDR1 SGHVS, CDR2 FQNEAQ. The J segment lost 5 bases and the V segment lost 2 bases, leaving 8 bases of the junction unmatched. This CDR3 comprises 15 residues. CDR3 in DNA: TGTGCCAGCAGCTTAAGGGGGCCGGGGAGGACTGAAGCTTTCTTT. It specifies CASSLRGPGRTEAFF.

The chain employs TRBV11-1 and TRBJ1-1, with a tentative D call TRBD1 (5 bases). V shed 4 bases and J shed 0 bases, with 15 bases lying between them. Germline CDR1 is SGHAT and CDR2 is FQDESV (reference sequence). The length of the CDR3 is 16 residues. Here the CDR3 DNA reads TGTGCCAGCAGCTCTCGGGGGGATCGGATGAACACTGAAGCTTTCTTT. Translated: CASSSRGDRMNTEAFF.

The chain has TRBV7-8 and TRBJ2-7, with D unresolved. Trimming took 1 base from V and 9 from J, leaving 22 bases between them. CDR1 SGHVS and CDR2 FQNEAQ come from the germline V gene. The length of the CDR3 is 16 residues. Written as DNA, the CDR3 is TGTGCCAGCAGCTTAGTTGGAGCTCCCTCTGGGTTGGGGCAGTACTTC. Translation gives CASSLVGAPSGLGQYF.

This clone was seen a few times. J is TRBJ1-2 and V is TRBV6-6; 9 bases fit TRBD1. J gave up 4 bases and V 5 bases, and 8 bases lay outside the gene matches. Germline CDR1 and CDR2: MNHNY and SVGAGI (reference sequence). This CDR3 has 15 amino acids. In nucleotides, the CDR3 is TGTGCCAGCAGTCTGGGACAGGGACAGAGCTATGGCTACACCTTC. This translates into CASSLGQGQSYGYTF.

V usage is TRBV2 and J usage is TRBJ2-3, with 10 bases fitting TRBD2. Germline V gene data show CDR1 as SNHLY and CDR2 as FYNNEI. V trimming: 4 bases; J trimming: 0 bases; junction bases outside the gene matches: 4. There are 16 residues in the CDR3. CDR3 amino acids: CASSGQLAGSTDTQYF. The CDR3, as DNA: TGTGCCAGCAGTGGGCAACTAGCGGGAAGCACAGATACGCAGTATTTT.

CDR3 amino acids: CASRTGNEQFF. Written as DNA, the CDR3 is TGTGCCAGCAGAACAGGAAATGAGCAGTTCTTC. This chain links TRBV11-2 with TRBJ2-1, with D perhaps matching TRBD1 (5 bases). Germline CDR1 reads SGHAT; CDR2 reads FQNNGV. There are 11 residues in the CDR3. Trimming stripped 6 bases from V and 7 bases from J, with 7 bases between.

The gene calls are TRBV6-1 and TRBJ2-7, with D possibly matching TRBD1 (5 bases). V lost 6 bases to trimming and J lost 3 bases, with 12 bases between them. The CDR3 loop spans 13 amino acids. Per the germline V gene, CDR1 is MNHNS and CDR2 is SASEGT. The CDR3 sequence: CASSPGQDYEQYF. The CDR3 nucleotides read TGTGCCAGCAGCCCAGGGCAGGACTACGAGCAGTACTTC.

The J gene is TRBJ1-2, the V gene TRBV10-3; D is possibly TRBD1 (5 bases). V lost 3 bases and J 5 bases, leaving 16 bases between the germline ends. The CDR3 sequence is 15 residues long. Germline V gene data show CDR1 as ENHRY and CDR2 as SYGVKD. The CDR3 sequence: CAISDPGRDWYGYTF. The CDR3 nucleotides are TGTGCCATCAGTGACCCGGGACGGGACTGGTATGGCTACACCTTC.

The rearrangement uses TRBV5-1 and TRBJ2-2; D perhaps matches TRBD2 (5 bases). The CDR3 extends over 16 amino acids. Germline assignment: CDR1 SGHRS and CDR2 YFSETQ. V lost 5 bases, J lost 4 bases, and 18 bases lay in between. CDR3: CASRFAWGAATGELFF. The CDR3 bases are TGCGCCAGCAGGTTTGCGTGGGGAGCCGCCACCGGGGAGCTGTTTTTT.